This is a list of T cell receptor beta chains from one sample in a study of T-cell reconstitution after alpha-beta-depleted transplantation in children. Via MiXCR, TCRdb re-called the PCR reads, giving one row per CDR3 protein. The sample comprises approximately 980,000 distinct CDR3 sequences, 25% to 35% of which are singletons, and 25% to 35% rests with the top ten. This specimen consisted of PBMCs, mostly from graft donor cells, obtained 360 days after TCRalphabeta/CD19-depleted stem cell transplant. The source is a boy in the first two years of life who had a stem cell transplant for SCID, so the T cells may come from the graft donor. The CDR3 runs from the conserved cysteine through the conserved F or W. D genes are given only for firm matches. The size of a clone is reported for some rows only, either as once, few or many, or as a class for expanded clones.

D | J | size | V | CDR3 | DNA
- | TRBJ2-3 | - | TRBV7-2 | CASSPSWTDTQYF | TGTGCCAGCAGCCCCAGCTGGACAGATACGCAGTATTTT
- | TRBJ2-7 | - | TRBV6-2/TRBV6-3 | CASSYSPAGGYEQYF | TGTGCCAGCAGTTACTCCCCAGCCGGGGGTTACGAGCAGTACTTC
- | TRBJ2-1 | - | TRBV2 | CASSEGLGRKGGHEQFF | TGTGCCAGCAGTGAGGGGTTAGGGCGGAAAGGGGGACATGAGCAGTTCTTC
- | TRBJ2-3 | few | TRBV18 | CASSPPGHPDTQYF | TGTGCCAGCTCACCACCGGGGCATCCAGATACGCAGTATTTT
- | TRBJ2-7 | - | TRBV7-2 | CASSLAFNAGYNEQYF | TGTGCCAGCAGCTTAGCCTTTAATGCGGGGTACAACGAGCAGTACTTC
- | TRBJ2-3 | few | TRBV20-1 | CSAILLGRTNTDTQYF | TGCAGTGCTATCTTACTCGGCAGGACCAACACAGATACGCAGTATTTT
TRBD1 | TRBJ2-7 | - | TRBV10-3 | CATPTGRYEQYF | TGTGCCACCCCGACAGGGCGCTACGAGCAGTACTTC
- | TRBJ2-1 | - | TRBV6-2/TRBV6-3 | CASSYSPSPNEQFF | TGTGCCAGCAGTTACTCGCCCTCCCCCAATGAGCAGTTCTTC
TRBD1 | TRBJ2-7 | few | TRBV10-3 | CAIKGAQYEQYF | TGTGCCATCAAGGGGGCACAATACGAGCAGTACTTC
- | TRBJ2-7 | many | TRBV5-1 | CASSPDISYEQYF | TGCGCCAGCAGCCCGGACATATCCTACGAGCAGTACTTC
TRBD2 | TRBJ2-5 | - | TRBV7-9 | CASTSSGGETQYF | TGTGCCAGCACCAGTAGCGGGGGAGAGACCCAGTACTTC
TRBD2 | TRBJ2-1 | few | TRBV6-1 | CASRRAGSFYNEQFF | TGTGCCAGCAGGCGAGCGGGGTCCTTCTACAATGAGCAGTTCTTC
- | TRBJ2-7 | - | TRBV12-3/TRBV12-4 | CASSSKTGIGAGEQYF | TGTGCCAGCAGTTCAAAGACAGGCATCGGGGCGGGCGAGCAGTACTTC
TRBD2 | TRBJ2-1 | few | TRBV20-1 | CSATRLAGRLGEQFF | TGCAGTGCTACCAGACTAGCGGGGAGGTTAGGTGAGCAGTTCTTC
- | TRBJ2-3 | - | TRBV3-1 | CASSQQGLGQYF | TGTGCCAGCAGCCAACAGGGGTTGGGGCAGTATTTT
TRBD1 | TRBJ2-5 | - | TRBV20-1 | CSAKGGQGRETQYF | TGCAGTGCTAAAGGAGGACAGGGTCGAGAGACCCAGTACTTC